A single TCR beta chain is shown here with its context. This specimen comes from a study of blood T cell repertoires in COVID-19. The overall study: The study drew acute and convalescent COVID-19 samples from the United States, Italy and Spain. PBMCs, B-cell-depleted T cells, or T cells were the source of the cDNA or gDNA that made up the material.

The method was immunoSEQ multiplex PCR; TCRdb's version includes in-frame clones alone and lacks a portion of them. The sample yields more than 70,000 clones, 70% to 90% seen once. The CDR3 totals 15 residues. V was shortened by 0 bases and J by 12 bases, with 17 bases between the two germline ends. Germline lookup yields CDR1 LNHNV and CDR2 YYDKDF (reference sequence). The specimen was peripheral blood. This TCR came from a man older than 75 with active or convalescent COVID-19. V gene TRBV15 combines with J gene TRBJ1-4; a possible D gene is TRBD1 (5 bases). CDR3 sequence reads: CATSRDRARFVQLFF. In nucleotides, the CDR3 is TGTGCCACCAGCAGAGACAGGGCGAGGTTTGTCCAACTGTTTTTT.